Following are 3 T cell receptor beta chains from one sample sequenced in a study of human T cells and chemical hapten exposure. The time point: pre-sensitization, week 0. Treatment indicated: therapeutic diphenylcyclopropenone sensitization with weekly scalp DPC. MiXCR, applied by TCRdb to the RACE reads, yields one record per CDR3 protein. The repertoire consists of 300,000 to 450,000 distinct CDR3 sequences, with less than 6.5% occurring once and the leading ten covering roughly 2.6%. The sample here was whole blood, taken in connection with sensitization to the hapten diphenylcyclopropenone (DPC). These receptors were taken from a woman between 45 and 60 years old with alopecia areata. Some clones in this sample may be carry-over from other donors' samples.

This clonotype was detected many times. The chain employs TRBV3-1 and TRBJ1-1, with 12 positions matching TRBD1. The V gene's germline CDR1 is LGHDT and CDR2 YNNKEL (reference sequence). J was trimmed by 4 bases and V by 3 bases; bases with no gene match: 12. The CDR3 runs to 18 residues. CDR3 nucleotide sequence: TGTGCCAGCAGCCACCTTCCGGGGACAGGGGGCTCAAGCACTGAAGCTTTCTTT. The encoded protein is CASSHLPGTGGSSTEAFF.

This clonotype occurred many times. This chain connects TRBV6-6 to TRBJ2-3; 9 positions agree with TRBD2. This CDR3 has 15 residues. Germline V gene data show CDR1 as MNHNY and CDR2 as SVGAGI (reference sequence). With V trimmed by 3 bases and J by 3 bases, 4 bases remained unmatched. The DNA of the CDR3 is TGTGCCAGCAGTTATAGCGGGAGCCATACAGATACGCAGTATTTT. Translated: CASSYSGSHTDTQYF.

This clonotype appeared a few times. The chain combines TRBV29-1 with TRBJ2-6; 10 bases are a match to TRBD2. The CDR3 loop spans 17 amino acids. Per the germline V gene, CDR1 is SQVTM and CDR2 is ANQGSEA. J was trimmed by 0 bases and V by 2 bases; bases with no gene match: 4. The CDR3 DNA reads TGCAGCGTTGAACGGACTAGCGGAAGCTCTGGGGCCAACGTCCTGACTTTC. Its translation is CSVERTSGSSGANVLTF.